A selection of T cell receptor beta chains follows, all from one sample in a study of vaccination effects on CD4 cells after COVID-19. The antigens of these receptors remain unknown. Only in-frame clones appear in the TCRdb table, and some are missing; sequencing was by immunoSEQ multiplex PCR. The sample has 63,000 or so clones; around 70% are singletons. The material was CD4+ T cells from PBMCs cultured with HIV peptides, obtained before COVID-19 vaccination. The receptors here all came from a human donor who had a prior SARS-CoV-2 infection. The CDR3 runs from the conserved cysteine through the conserved F or W. The D gene is left open where the match is weak. Clone size is stated in some rows and not others, as once, few, many or a class when expanded.

V	J	D	size	CDR3	DNA
TRBV5-4	TRBJ2-5	-	-	CASSLAGQGLQETQYF	TGTGCCAGCAGCTTGGCCGGGCAGGGGCTCCAAGAGACCCAGTACTTC
TRBV21-1	TRBJ2-7	-	-	CASSAEQEGGTYEQYF	TGTGCCAGCAGCGCGGAACAGGAAGGAGGCACCTACGAGCAGTACTTC
TRBV18	TRBJ1-2	TRBD1	-	CASSRTGGEYGYTF	TGTGCCAGCTCACGAACAGGGGGAGAGTATGGCTACACCTTC
TRBV19	TRBJ2-5	TRBD2	-	CASSKGLAGGRETQYF	TGTGCCAGTAGTAAGGGACTAGCGGGGGGGCGGGAAACCCAGTACTTC
TRBV7-9	TRBJ2-5	-	few	CASSLPIGRAEQETQYF	TGTGCCAGCAGCTTACCTATTGGTCGGGCGGAGCAAGAGACCCAGTACTTC
TRBV3-1/TRBV3-2	TRBJ2-5	-	once	CASSQDRETTQYF	TGTGCCAGCAGCCAAGATCGTGAGACGACCCAGTACTTC
TRBV9	TRBJ2-1	TRBD2	-	CASSVGASGYNEQFF	TGTGCCAGCAGCGTAGGTGCTAGCGGATACAATGAGCAGTTCTTC
TRBV18	TRBJ2-1	TRBD1	-	CASSFKGAGQVAHNEQFF	TGTGCCAGCTCATTCAAAGGTGCGGGACAGGTCGCACACAATGAGCAGTTCTTC
TRBV6-2/TRBV6-3	TRBJ2-2	-	-	CASSYQFTGELFF	TGTGCCAGCAGTTATCAGTTCACCGGGGAGCTGTTTTTT
TRBV5-1	TRBJ2-5	-	-	CASSRDGTRGETQYF	TGCGCCAGCAGCCGAGATGGGACCCGCGGGGAGACCCAGTACTTC
TRBV25-1	TRBJ2-2	-	-	CASSEYIWTNTGELFF	TGTGCCAGCAGTGAATATATCTGGACGAACACCGGGGAGCTGTTTTTT
TRBV7-9	TRBJ2-1	TRBD1	-	CASSFKDRGSQFF	TGTGCCAGCAGCTTTAAGGACAGGGGTTCGCAGTTCTTC